What follows are 6 T cell receptor beta chains derived from one specimen sequenced in a study of blood T cell repertoires in COVID-19. Data came from immunoSEQ multiplex PCR; TCRdb stores just in-frame clones and leaves some out. In the table there are approximately 250,000 clones, around nine tenths of which are singletons. The sample consisted of peripheral blood. Receptor source: a woman aged 55-69 years who had recovered from COVID-19.

This clone was recorded a few times. This rearrangement joins TRBV7-2 to TRBJ2-3; 9 bases line up with TRBD2. The CDR3 loop spans 16 amino acids. CDR1 and CDR2 (germline): SGHTA, FQGNSA. With V trimmed by 3 bases and J by 2 bases, 6 bases remained unmatched. The CDR3 sequence is CASSFYSGSYTDTQYF. In DNA form, the CDR3 reads TGTGCCAGCAGCTTTTATAGCGGGAGTTACACAGATACGCAGTATTTT.

This clone has just a few counts. The rearrangement links TRBV5-1 to TRBJ2-5; D possibly corresponds to TRBD1 (6 bases). Trimming pared 2 bases from V and 5 bases from J, leaving 10 bases between. CDR3 length: 13 residues. The germline V gene encodes CDR1 SGHRS and CDR2 YFSETQ. CDR3 DNA sequence: TGCGCCAGCAGCTTTTGGCAGGGGGAGACCCAGTACTTC. Translated, it gives CASSFWQGETQYF.

This sequence joins TRBV28 and TRBJ1-5; 8 bases are shared with TRBD1. After removal of 5 bases from V and 2 bases from J, the junction contained 5 bases not matched to a gene. CDR3 size: 15 residues. Germline-derived CDR1 and CDR2 are MDHEN and SYDVKM. CDR3 sequence (DNA): TGTGCCAGCAGTACCTGGGGACAGGGCAATCAGCCCCAGCATTTT. It specifies CASSTWGQGNQPQHF. The full variable domain, rest sourced from reference TRBV28 and TRBJ1-5, is DVKVTQSSRYLVKRTGEKVFLECVQDMDHENMFWYRQDPGLGLRLIYFSYDVKMKEKGDIPEGYSVSREKKERFSLILESASTNQTSMYLCASSTWGQGNQPQHFGDGTRLSIL.

The chain carries TRBV5-1 and TRBJ2-2, with D perhaps matching TRBD1 (6 bases). This CDR3 has 16 residues. Germline values: CDR1 SGHRS, CDR2 YFSETQ. Deletions cut 0 bases from V and 4 bases from J, with 13 bases between. The CDR3 sequence: CASSLGRGSGTGELFF. DNA of the CDR3: TGCGCCAGCAGCTTGGGCAGGGGTTCGGGCACCGGGGAGCTGTTTTTT.

V and J are TRBV19 and TRBJ2-6; 9 bases are shared with TRBD1. Per germline, CDR1 LNHDA and CDR2 SQIVND (reference sequence). V gave up 2 bases and J gave up 2 bases; unmatched junction bases: 7. The CDR3 is 18 amino acids. This chain's CDR3 is CASSISPGTGTGANVLTF. CDR3 nucleotides: TGTGCCAGTAGTATAAGTCCCGGGACAGGGACTGGGGCCAACGTCCTGACTTTC. The variable domain in full, completed from reference TRBV19 and TRBJ2-6, reads DGGITQSPKYLFRKEGQNVTLSCEQNLNHDAMYWYRQDPGQGLRLIYYSQIVNDFQKGDIAEGYSVSREKKESFPLTVTSAQKNPTAFYLCASSISPGTGTGANVLTFGAGSRLTVL.

The V gene is TRBV20-1, the J gene TRBJ2-3; TRBD2 agrees at 16 bases. The CDR3 has 18 residues. The germline CDR1 and CDR2 sequences are DFQATT and SNEGSKA (reference sequence). Trimming cost V 3 bases and J 5 bases; bases outside gene matches: 11. The CDR3, as DNA: TGCAGTGCTAGTGAAGGGACTAGCGGGGGGGGCGGCCTAGATACGCAGTATTTT. Amino acids: CSASEGTSGGGGLDTQYF.